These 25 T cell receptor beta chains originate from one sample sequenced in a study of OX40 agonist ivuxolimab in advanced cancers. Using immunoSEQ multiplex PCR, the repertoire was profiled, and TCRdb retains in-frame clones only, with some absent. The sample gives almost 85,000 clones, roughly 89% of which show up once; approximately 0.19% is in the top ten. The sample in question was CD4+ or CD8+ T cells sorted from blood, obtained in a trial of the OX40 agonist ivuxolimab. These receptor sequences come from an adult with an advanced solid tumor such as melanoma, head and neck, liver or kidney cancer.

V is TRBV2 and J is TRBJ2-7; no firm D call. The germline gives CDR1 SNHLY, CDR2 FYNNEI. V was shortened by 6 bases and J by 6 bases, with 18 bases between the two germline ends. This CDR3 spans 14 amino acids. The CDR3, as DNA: TGTGCCAGCAGACGGTCCGGAACCTTTCGCGAGCAGTACGTC. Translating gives CASRRSGTFREQYV.

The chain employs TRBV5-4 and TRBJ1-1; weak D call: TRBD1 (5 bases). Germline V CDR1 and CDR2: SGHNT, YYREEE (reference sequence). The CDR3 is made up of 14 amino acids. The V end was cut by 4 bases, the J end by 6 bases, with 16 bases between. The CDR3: CASSPQFDSSEAFF. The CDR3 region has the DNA TGTGCCAGCAGCCCCCAATTTGACAGTTCTGAAGCTTTCTTT.

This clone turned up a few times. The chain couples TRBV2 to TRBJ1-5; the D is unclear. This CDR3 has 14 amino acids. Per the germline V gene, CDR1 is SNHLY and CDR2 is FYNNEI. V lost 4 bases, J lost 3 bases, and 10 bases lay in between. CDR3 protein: CASSGSVLNQPQHF. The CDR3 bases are TGTGCCAGCAGTGGATCGGTCCTCAATCAGCCCCAGCATTTT.

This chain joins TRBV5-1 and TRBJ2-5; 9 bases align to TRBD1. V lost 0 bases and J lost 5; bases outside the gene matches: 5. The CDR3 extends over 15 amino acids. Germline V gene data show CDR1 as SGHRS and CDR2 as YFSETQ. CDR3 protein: CASSLAGTGTETQYF. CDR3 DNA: TGCGCCAGCAGCTTGGCCGGGACAGGGACGGAGACCCAGTACTTC.

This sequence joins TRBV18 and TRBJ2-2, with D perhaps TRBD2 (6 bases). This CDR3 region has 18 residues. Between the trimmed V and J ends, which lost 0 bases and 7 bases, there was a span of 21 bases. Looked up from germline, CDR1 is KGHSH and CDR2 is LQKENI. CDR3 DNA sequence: TGTGCCAGCTCACCACCGGCTGGGACTGGTCGAACTGGCGGGGAGCTGTTTTTT. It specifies CASSPPAGTGRTGGELFF. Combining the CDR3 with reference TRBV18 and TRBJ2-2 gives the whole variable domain NAGVMQNPRHLVRRRGQEARLRCSPMKGHSHVYWYRQLPEEGLKFMVYLQKENIIDESGMPKERFSAEFPKEGPSILRIQQVVRGDSAAYFCASSPPAGTGRTGGELFFGEGSRLTVL.

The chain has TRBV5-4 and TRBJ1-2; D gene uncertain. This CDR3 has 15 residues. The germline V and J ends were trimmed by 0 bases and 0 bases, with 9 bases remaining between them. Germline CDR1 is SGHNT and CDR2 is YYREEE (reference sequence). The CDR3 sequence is CASSLEGIPNYGYTF. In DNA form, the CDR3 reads TGTGCCAGCAGCTTGGAAGGGATTCCTAACTATGGCTACACCTTC.

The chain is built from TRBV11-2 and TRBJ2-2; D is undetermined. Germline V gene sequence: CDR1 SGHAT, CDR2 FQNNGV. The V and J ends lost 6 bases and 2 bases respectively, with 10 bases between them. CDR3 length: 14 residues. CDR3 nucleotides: TGTGCCAGCAGACTGACGGCAAACACCGGGGAGCTGTTTTTT. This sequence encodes CASRLTANTGELFF.

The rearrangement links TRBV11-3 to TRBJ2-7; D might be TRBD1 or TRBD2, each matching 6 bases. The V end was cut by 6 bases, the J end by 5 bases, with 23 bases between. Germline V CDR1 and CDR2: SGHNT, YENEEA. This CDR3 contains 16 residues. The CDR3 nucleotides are TGTGCCAGCAGGAAACTGGGGGGCGGGGCTTTGAACGAGCAGTACGTC. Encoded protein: CASRKLGGGALNEQYV.

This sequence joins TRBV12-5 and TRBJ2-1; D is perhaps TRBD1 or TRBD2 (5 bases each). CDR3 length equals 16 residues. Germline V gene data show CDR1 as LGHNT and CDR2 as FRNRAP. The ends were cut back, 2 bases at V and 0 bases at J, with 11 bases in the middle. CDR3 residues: CASGLTGRISYNEQFF. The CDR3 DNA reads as TGTGCTAGTGGTTTGACGGGACGGATCTCCTACAATGAGCAGTTCTTC.

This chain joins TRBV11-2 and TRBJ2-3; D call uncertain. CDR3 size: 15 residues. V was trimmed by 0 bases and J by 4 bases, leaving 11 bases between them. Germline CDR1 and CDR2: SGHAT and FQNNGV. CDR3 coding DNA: TGTGCCAGCAGCTTAGATCGGCTTCCTGCAGATACGCAGTATTTT. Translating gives CASSLDRLPADTQYF.

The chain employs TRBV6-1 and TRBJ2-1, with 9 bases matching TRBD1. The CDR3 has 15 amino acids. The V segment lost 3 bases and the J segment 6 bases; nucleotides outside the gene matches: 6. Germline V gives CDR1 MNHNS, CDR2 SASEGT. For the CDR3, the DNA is TGTGCCAGCAGTGATCCGGGACAGGGAGGCAATGAGCAGTTCTTC. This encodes CASSDPGQGGNEQFF.

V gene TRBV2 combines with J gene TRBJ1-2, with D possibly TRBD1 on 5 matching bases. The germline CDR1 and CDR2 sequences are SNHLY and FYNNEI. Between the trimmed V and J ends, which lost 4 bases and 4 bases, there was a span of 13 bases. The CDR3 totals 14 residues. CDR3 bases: TGTGCCAGCAGTGTCGTCGACAGTAGCTATGGCTACACCTTC. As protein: CASSVVDSSYGYTF.

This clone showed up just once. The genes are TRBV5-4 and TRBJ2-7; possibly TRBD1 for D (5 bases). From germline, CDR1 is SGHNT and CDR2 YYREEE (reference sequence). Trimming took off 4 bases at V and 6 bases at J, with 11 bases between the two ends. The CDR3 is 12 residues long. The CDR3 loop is CASSLGLTEQYF. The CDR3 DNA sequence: TGTGCCAGCAGCCTGGGGCTCACCGAGCAGTACTTC.

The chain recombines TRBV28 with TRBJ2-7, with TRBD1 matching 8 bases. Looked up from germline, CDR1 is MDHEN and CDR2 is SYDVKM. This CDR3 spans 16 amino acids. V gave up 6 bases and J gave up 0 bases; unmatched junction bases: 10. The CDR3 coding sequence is TGTGCCAGCAGCTCCCGACAGGGGAAGGGCTCCTACGAGCAGTACGTC. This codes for CASSSRQGKGSYEQYV.

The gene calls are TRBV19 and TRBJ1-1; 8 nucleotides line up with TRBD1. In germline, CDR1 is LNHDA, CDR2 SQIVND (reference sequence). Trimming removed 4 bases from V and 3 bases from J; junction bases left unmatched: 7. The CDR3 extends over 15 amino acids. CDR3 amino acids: CASSKPGGAYTEAFF. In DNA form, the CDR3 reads TGTGCCAGTAGTAAACCAGGGGGCGCGTACACTGAAGCTTTCTTT.

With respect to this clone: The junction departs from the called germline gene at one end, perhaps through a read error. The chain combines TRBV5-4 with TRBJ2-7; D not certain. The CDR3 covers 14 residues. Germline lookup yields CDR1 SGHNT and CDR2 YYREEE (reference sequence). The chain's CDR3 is CATRRVYSSHEQYF. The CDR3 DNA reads TGTGCCACCAGACGGGTTTATAGCTCCCACGAGCAGTACTTC.

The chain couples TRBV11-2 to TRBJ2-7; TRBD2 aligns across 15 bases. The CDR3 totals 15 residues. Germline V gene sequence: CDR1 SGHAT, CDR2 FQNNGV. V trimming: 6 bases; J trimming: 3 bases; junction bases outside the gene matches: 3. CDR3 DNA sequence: TGTGCCAGCAGTTGGACTAGCGGGGGGGGCTACGAGCAGTACGTC. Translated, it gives CASSWTSGGGYEQYV.

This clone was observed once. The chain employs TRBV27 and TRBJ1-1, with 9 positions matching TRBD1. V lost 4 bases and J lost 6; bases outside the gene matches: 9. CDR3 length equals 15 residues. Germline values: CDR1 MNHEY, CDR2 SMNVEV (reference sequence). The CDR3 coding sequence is TGTGCCAGCAGTTCATGGACAGGGGTTTTCGCTGAAGCTTTCTTT. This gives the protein CASSSWTGVFAEAFF.

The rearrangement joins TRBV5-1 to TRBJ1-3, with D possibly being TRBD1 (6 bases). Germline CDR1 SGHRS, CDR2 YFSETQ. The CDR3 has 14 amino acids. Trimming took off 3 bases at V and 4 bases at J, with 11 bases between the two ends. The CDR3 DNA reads TGCGCCAGCAGCTGGGGGGCGAAGGGAAACACCATATATTTT. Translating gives CASSWGAKGNTIYF.

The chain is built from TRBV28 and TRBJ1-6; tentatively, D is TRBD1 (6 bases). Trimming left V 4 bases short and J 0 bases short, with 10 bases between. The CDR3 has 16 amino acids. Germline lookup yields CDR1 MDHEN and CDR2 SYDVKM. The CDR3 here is CASSSSQGSYNSPLHF. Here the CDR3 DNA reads TGTGCCAGCAGTTCATCACAGGGCTCCTATAATTCACCCCTCCACTTT.

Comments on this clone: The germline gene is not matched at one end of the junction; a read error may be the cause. CDR3 protein: CAWSVGTGPRHF. CDR3 nucleotides: TGTGCCTGGAGTGTAGGAACAGGCCCCCGGCATTTT. The chain couples TRBV30 to TRBJ1-5; tentatively, D is TRBD1 (5 bases). The CDR3 runs 12 residues. CDR1 is GTSNPN, CDR2 SVGIG, per germline (reference sequence).

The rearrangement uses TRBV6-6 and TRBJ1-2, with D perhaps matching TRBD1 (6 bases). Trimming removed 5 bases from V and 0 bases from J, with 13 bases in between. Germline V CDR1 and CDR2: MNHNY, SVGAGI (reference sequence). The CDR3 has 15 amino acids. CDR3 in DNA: TGTGCCAGCAGTAGCGGACAGCCTTCTAACTATGGCTACACCTTC. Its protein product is CASSSGQPSNYGYTF.

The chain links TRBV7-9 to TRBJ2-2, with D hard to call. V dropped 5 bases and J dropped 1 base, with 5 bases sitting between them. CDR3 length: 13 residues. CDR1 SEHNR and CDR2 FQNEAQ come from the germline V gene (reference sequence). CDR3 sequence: CASSPRNTGELFF. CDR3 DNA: TGTGCCAGCAGCCCGAGGAACACCGGGGAGCTGTTTTTT.

CDR3 sequence (DNA): TGTGCCAGCAGCCAGGACCGGGGACAGGGATACTACGAGCAGTACTTC. Residues: CASSQDRGQGYYEQYF. J is TRBJ2-7 and V is TRBV14; 9 bases agree with TRBD1. The CDR3 contains 16 residues. The V gene end was trimmed by 3 bases and the J gene end by 3 bases; junction bases not matched to a gene: 9. Germline CDR1 reads SGHDN; CDR2 reads FVKESK.

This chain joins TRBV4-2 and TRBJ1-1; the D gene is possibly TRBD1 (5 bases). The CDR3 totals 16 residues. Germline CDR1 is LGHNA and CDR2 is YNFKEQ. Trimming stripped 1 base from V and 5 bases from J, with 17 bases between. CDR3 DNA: TGTGCCAGCAGCCAAGGTCTTCCCCTGGGGGGGACTGAAGCTTTCTTT. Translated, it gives CASSQGLPLGGTEAFF.